This record covers a single T cell receptor (beta chain). Sample-barcoded 5' priming and a J-beta primer mix drove a second PCR of about 6 to 12 cycles. Each CDR3 protein is one row after TCRdb ran MiXCR on the 5' RACE reads. This table holds 1.5 million to 2 million distinct CDR3 sequences, roughly 32% found once. The length of the CDR3 is 19 residues. Germline-derived CDR1 and CDR2 are MGHRA and YSYEKL. Trimming stripped 0 bases from V and 2 bases from J, with 19 bases between. This sample is part of a study of blood T cells in healthy people across ages. The TCR sequence derives from a woman aged 25-40 years in good health. Sequencing input: blood. J is TRBJ2-2 and V is TRBV4-1; D call uncertain. This chain's CDR3 is CASSQDLVGVGVNTGELFF. The CDR3 coding sequence is TGCGCCAGCAGCCAAGATCTCGTTGGGGTAGGAGTAAACACCGGGGAGCTGTTTTTT.